This T cell receptor (beta chain) originates from a study of blood T cell repertoires in COVID-19. Study context: COVID-19 samples collected from the United States, Italy and Spain covered acute and convalescent phases. PBMCs, B-cell-depleted T cells, or T cells were the source of the cDNA or gDNA that made up the material.

V lost 4 bases, J lost 2 bases, and 15 bases lay in between. The germline gives CDR1 SQVTM, CDR2 ANQGSEA. This CDR3 is 14 amino acids long. Original processing methods: Reference gene primers were amplified, and this amplification served to estimate nucleated cell counts. Method: immunoSEQ multiplex PCR; TCRdb's copy keeps in-frame clones and lacks some. The V and J calls and clone size come from that table; D and trimming were worked out from the DNA. The table lists more than 50,000 clones, 60% to 80% of them singletons. This chain uses TRBV29-1 with TRBJ2-7; possibly TRBD1 for D (5 bases). Sample: peripheral blood. This clonotype was obtained from a man aged 65-85 years with active or convalescent COVID-19. In DNA, the CDR3 is TGCAGCGTTGCAGTAAGACAGACCACCTACGAGCAGTACTTC. Translating gives CSVAVRQTTYEQYF.